These 16 T cell receptor beta chains originate from one sample sequenced in a study of T cell responses to AZD1222 COVID-19 vaccine. TCRdb's copy holds only in-frame clones and misses some; the assay was immunoSEQ multiplex PCR. The table records approximately 100,000 clones, 75% to 95% of them present only once. Specimen: peripheral blood, collected on day 0 of AZD1222 vaccination. The receptors stem from an adult in good health.

The CDR3 loop reads CASSKTGPGEKLFF. CDR3 bases: TGTGCCAGTAGTAAGACAGGACCAGGGGAAAAACTGTTTTTT. The chain employs TRBV19 and TRBJ1-4, with a possible D match to TRBD1 (6 bases). CDR1 LNHDA and CDR2 SQIVND come from the germline V gene (reference sequence). V lost 4 bases and J lost 8, with 14 bases in between. The CDR3 consists of 14 residues.

V is TRBV7-9 and J is TRBJ1-1; a possible D gene is TRBD1 (6 bases). Per germline, CDR1 SEHNR and CDR2 FQNEAQ (reference sequence). The CDR3 consists of 13 residues. The V and J ends lost 8 bases and 6 bases respectively, with 16 bases between them. CDR3 sequence: CASPTGLGPEAFF. The CDR3 bases are TGTGCCAGCCCTACAGGGCTGGGGCCTGAAGCTTTCTTT.

Only a few counts were recorded for this clone. The chain couples TRBV7-6 to TRBJ1-1, with 7 bases fitting TRBD1. CDR3 length: 17 amino acids. Losses at the gene ends were 1 base for V and 4 bases for J; bases not matched to a gene: 12. Germline CDR1 and CDR2: SGHVS and FNYEAQ. The CDR3 region is CASSLVGQGVSATEAFF. The CDR3 bases are TGTGCCAGCAGCTTAGTGGGCCAGGGGGTTTCTGCCACTGAAGCTTTCTTT.

The V call is TRBV10-3, the J call TRBJ1-2; no clear D. The germline V gene encodes CDR1 ENHRY and CDR2 SYGVKD. Trimming removed 3 bases from V and 0 bases from J, with 8 bases in between. The CDR3 covers 14 residues. The CDR3 DNA reads TGTGCCATCAGTGAAAGACGGGCTAACTATGGCTACACCTTC. It codes for CAISERRANYGYTF.

This clone was picked up one time. The chain couples TRBV28 to TRBJ2-3; TRBD2 agrees at 8 bases. V shed 5 bases, J shed 2 bases, and the junction held 12 bases outside the gene matches. There are 17 residues in the CDR3. Germline V gene data show CDR1 as MDHEN and CDR2 as SYDVKM. The CDR3 DNA follows: TGTGCCAGCAGTACCTCGAGGGGTAGCGGGGCCACAGATACGCAGTATTTT. It yields the protein CASSTSRGSGATDTQYF. Looking up the rest from reference TRBV28 and TRBJ2-3 gives the full variable domain: DVKVTQSSRYLVKRTGEKVFLECVQDMDHENMFWYRQDPGLGLRLIYFSYDVKMKEKGDIPEGYSVSREKKERFSLILESASTNQTSMYLCASSTSRGSGATDTQYFGPGTRLTVL.

The chain is built from TRBV12-3 or TRBV12-4 and TRBJ2-5; D unclear. V was trimmed by 1 base and J by 2 bases, leaving 5 bases between them. The CDR3 runs to 13 residues. CDR3 amino acids: CASSLGPQETQYF. The CDR3 DNA follows: TGTGCCAGCAGTTTAGGGCCTCAAGAGACCCAGTACTTC.

The chain joins TRBV6-5 to TRBJ2-7, with a possible D match to TRBD1 (6 bases). The CDR3 is 12 amino acids. Germline V gene data show CDR1 as MNHEY and CDR2 as SVGAGI. V was shortened by 6 bases and J by 3 bases, with 9 bases between the two germline ends. The CDR3 loop reads CASSLRGYEQYF. CDR3 nucleotide sequence: TGTGCCAGCAGCCTCAGGGGCTACGAGCAGTACTTC.

The genes are TRBV25-1 and TRBJ1-2; 8 nucleotides line up with TRBD1. This CDR3 is built from 16 residues. Trimming cost V 3 bases and J 3 bases; bases outside gene matches: 9. CDR1 is MGHDK, CDR2 SYGVNS, per germline. In nucleotides, the CDR3 is TGTGCCAGCAGTGAGGAGGACAGGGCGAATCACTATGGCTACACCTTC. It specifies CASSEEDRANHYGYTF.

The chain carries TRBV12-3 or TRBV12-4 and TRBJ1-1; no clear D gene. The CDR3 contains 12 residues. The V gene lost 8 bases and the J gene lost 7 bases, with 14 bases spanning the gap. The CDR3 nucleotides read TGTGCCAGCCAGGTGGTAGGTAATGAAGCTTTCTTT. Protein: CASQVVGNEAFF.

The rearrangement joins TRBV2 to TRBJ2-1; 7 nucleotides match TRBD1. Germline values: CDR1 SNHLY, CDR2 FYNNEI. The CDR3 loop spans 11 amino acids. V dropped 10 bases and J dropped 9; count of bases not matched to a gene: 6. For the CDR3, the DNA is TGTGCCACCGAACAGGGGACTGAGCAGTTCTTC. Its protein product is CATEQGTEQFF.

CDR3 coding DNA: TGCGCCAGCAGGGGGACAGGGGGAGACCTCACTAATGAAAAACTGTTTTTT. This gives the protein CASRGTGGDLTNEKLFF. The chain is built from TRBV5-1 and TRBJ1-4; 11 bases are a match to TRBD1. Germline V gene lookup returns CDR1 SGHRS and CDR2 YFSETQ. Losses at the gene ends were 5 bases for V and 2 bases for J; bases not matched to a gene: 8. CDR3 size: 17 residues.

Notes on this clone: An end of the junction does not agree with germline; a read error may underlie this. J is TRBJ1-5 and V is TRBV6-5; a possible D gene is TRBD1 (6 bases). The V gene's germline CDR1 is MNHEY and CDR2 SVGAGI. The CDR3 contains 15 residues. CDR3 DNA sequence: TGTGCCAGCAGATACTTACAGGGAGGGAATCAGCCCCAGCATTTT. Its protein product is CASRYLQGGNQPQHF.

The rearrangement uses TRBV5-1 and TRBJ2-3; D not certain. Germline lookup yields CDR1 SGHRS and CDR2 YFSETQ. V was shortened by 6 bases and J by 3 bases, with 20 bases between the two germline ends. The CDR3 sequence is 16 residues long. The CDR3 protein is CASTKTGRFGTDTQYF. The CDR3 region has the DNA TGCGCCAGCACCAAGACCGGGCGGTTTGGGACAGATACGCAGTATTTT.

The V and J genes are TRBV5-4 and TRBJ2-5; 7 bases map to TRBD2. Germline V gives CDR1 SGHNT, CDR2 YYREEE (reference sequence). The CDR3 totals 17 residues. Trimming cost V 2 bases and J 1 base; bases outside gene matches: 11. CDR3 sequence reads: CASSFTTSLNPQETQYF. CDR3 sequence (DNA): TGTGCCAGCAGCTTTACGACTAGCCTAAACCCCCAAGAGACCCAGTACTTC.

The chain joins TRBV5-1 to TRBJ2-1; D not certain. Between the trimmed V and J ends, which lost 2 bases and 5 bases, there was a span of 11 bases. CDR1 and CDR2 from the germline V gene are SGHRS and YFSETQ. The CDR3 length is 14 residues. The CDR3: CASSFETANNEQFF. CDR3 bases: TGCGCCAGCAGCTTTGAAACAGCGAACAATGAGCAGTTCTTC.

The genes are TRBV14 and TRBJ1-1; TRBD1 is a possible D gene (5 bases). The CDR3 has 15 residues. Germline V gene sequence: CDR1 SGHDN, CDR2 FVKESK. V lost 1 base and J 9 bases, leaving 18 bases between the germline ends. The CDR3 sequence is CASSQVSVGVLKAFF. The DNA of the CDR3 is TGTGCCAGCAGCCAAGTTAGCGTGGGGGTTCTCAAAGCTTTCTTT.